This is a list of T cell receptor beta chains from one sample in a study of response to subunit inactivated influenza vaccine. TCRdb reprocessed the RT-PCR reads via MiXCR and lists one record per CDR3 protein. The sample lists about 540,000 distinct CDR3 sequences, approximately 24% seen once, with 2.5% to 3.5% in the top ten. These data also featured in a second study, about T cells expressing NK-cell markers.

This specimen consisted of CD4+ T cells sorted from PBMCs, obtained roughly 13 days after vaccination. Receptors were obtained from a man aged 45 to 65 who received an inactivated influenza vaccine. CDR3s include the opening cysteine and the closing phenylalanine or tryptophan. Fields, in order: D gene, V gene, clone size, J gene, CDR3 protein, CDR3 DNA. D genes are given only for firm matches. Clone size, where shown, is once, few, many, or a class for clones that have expanded.

D gene: .
V gene: TRBV7-9
clone size: few
J gene: TRBJ1-1
CDR3 protein: CASSFFQENTEAFF
CDR3 DNA: TGTGCCAGCAGTTTCTTTCAGGAAAACACTGAAGCTTTCTTT

D gene: TRBD2
V gene: TRBV29-1
clone size: .
J gene: TRBJ2-1
CDR3 protein: CSVERGVLAGSEQFF
CDR3 DNA: TGCAGCGTTGAAAGGGGGGTACTAGCGGGAAGTGAGCAGTTCTTC

D gene: TRBD2
V gene: TRBV7-9
clone size: .
J gene: TRBJ2-2
CDR3 protein: CASSSERLAHGTGELFF
CDR3 DNA: TGTGCCAGCAGCTCTGAGAGACTAGCCCATGGGACCGGGGAGCTGTTTTTT

D gene: .
V gene: TRBV6-1
clone size: .
J gene: TRBJ1-4
CDR3 protein: CASQQTRNEKLFF
CDR3 DNA: TGTGCCAGCCAGCAAACGAGAAATGAAAAACTGTTTTTT

D gene: .
V gene: TRBV6-2/TRBV6-3
clone size: .
J gene: TRBJ2-3
CDR3 protein: CASRGTISPDTQYF
CDR3 DNA: TGTGCCAGCAGAGGCACAATATCCCCAGATACGCAGTATTTT

D gene: .
V gene: TRBV29-1
clone size: few
J gene: TRBJ1-1
CDR3 protein: CSVREGGTEAFF
CDR3 DNA: TGCAGCGTGCGGGAGGGGGGCACTGAAGCTTTCTTT

D gene: .
V gene: TRBV7-2
clone size: few
J gene: TRBJ1-2
CDR3 protein: CASSLAPGFGGYTF
CDR3 DNA: TGTGCCAGCAGCTTAGCGCCAGGGTTTGGTGGCTACACCTTC

D gene: .
V gene: TRBV6-1
clone size: .
J gene: TRBJ2-7
CDR3 protein: CASSDWDTGNEQYF
CDR3 DNA: TGTGCCAGCAGTGATTGGGACACCGGTAACGAGCAGTACTTC

D gene: .
V gene: TRBV4-1
clone size: .
J gene: TRBJ1-2
CDR3 protein: CASRPTALGGGYTF
CDR3 DNA: TGCGCCAGCAGACCGACCGCTCTAGGGGGAGGCTACACCTTC

D gene: .
V gene: TRBV4-1
clone size: few
J gene: TRBJ2-5
CDR3 protein: CASSQTALFAETQYF
CDR3 DNA: TGCGCCAGCAGCCAAACAGCGTTATTCGCAGAGACCCAGTACTTC

D gene: .
V gene: TRBV9
clone size: many
J gene: TRBJ1-1
CDR3 protein: CASSPRVWGNTEAFF
CDR3 DNA: TGTGCCAGCAGCCCGAGGGTATGGGGTAACACTGAAGCTTTCTTT

D gene: .
V gene: TRBV5-1
clone size: .
J gene: TRBJ1-5
CDR3 protein: CASSLGDGSNQPQHF
CDR3 DNA: TGCGCCAGCAGCCTAGGGGACGGTAGCAATCAGCCCCAGCATTTT

D gene: .
V gene: TRBV5-1
clone size: .
J gene: TRBJ2-7
CDR3 protein: CASSLAGATSSYEQYF
CDR3 DNA: TGCGCCAGCAGCTTGGCCGGCGCAACCAGCTCCTACGAGCAGTACTTC

D gene: .
V gene: TRBV16
clone size: few
J gene: TRBJ1-5
CDR3 protein: CASSSDVQGAPQHF
CDR3 DNA: TGTGCCAGCAGCTCAGATGTGCAGGGCGCGCCCCAGCATTTT

D gene: TRBD1
V gene: TRBV2
clone size: .
J gene: TRBJ2-3
CDR3 protein: CASSGGTGDTQYF
CDR3 DNA: TGTGCCAGCAGTGGAGGGACAGGAGATACGCAGTATTTT

D gene: .
V gene: TRBV20-1
clone size: few
J gene: TRBJ2-1
CDR3 protein: CSASDPPRRTKNNEQFF
CDR3 DNA: TGCAGTGCTAGCGATCCCCCCCGAAGGACTAAAAACAATGAGCAGTTCTTC

D gene: .
V gene: TRBV12-3/TRBV12-4
clone size: many
J gene: TRBJ2-3
CDR3 protein: CASSFDRRTDTQYF
CDR3 DNA: TGTGCCAGCAGTTTTGACAGGCGGACAGATACGCAGTATTTT

D gene: TRBD2
V gene: TRBV12-3/TRBV12-4
clone size: .
J gene: TRBJ2-5
CDR3 protein: CASKRSSGTSDGETQYF
CDR3 DNA: TGTGCCAGCAAAAGGAGTTCCGGGACTAGCGACGGAGAGACCCAGTACTTC

D gene: .
V gene: TRBV4-3
clone size: few
J gene: TRBJ2-3
CDR3 protein: CASSQDTLRTTDTQYF
CDR3 DNA: TGCGCCAGCAGCCAAGATACACTACGAACCACAGATACGCAGTATTTT

D gene: .
V gene: TRBV21-1
clone size: few
J gene: TRBJ2-6
CDR3 protein: CASSKVPRFEFGANVLTF
CDR3 DNA: TGTGCCAGCAGCAAAGTACCCAGATTTGAGTTTGGGGCCAACGTCCTGACTTTC

D gene: .
V gene: TRBV5-1
clone size: few
J gene: TRBJ1-5
CDR3 protein: CASSLTPDFNQPQHF
CDR3 DNA: TGCGCCAGCAGCTTGACACCCGACTTTAATCAGCCCCAGCATTTT

D gene: .
V gene: TRBV18
clone size: .
J gene: TRBJ2-1
CDR3 protein: CASSPPGRLNHEQFF
CDR3 DNA: TGTGCCAGCTCACCACCGGGCCGGCTCAACCATGAGCAGTTCTTC

D gene: TRBD2
V gene: TRBV10-3
clone size: few
J gene: TRBJ2-3
CDR3 protein: CAIGERGGEDTQYF
CDR3 DNA: TGTGCCATCGGTGAGCGGGGGGGAGAAGATACGCAGTATTTT

D gene: TRBD1
V gene: TRBV6-2/TRBV6-3
clone size: few
J gene: TRBJ2-3
CDR3 protein: CASSAGQGYSTDTQYF
CDR3 DNA: TGTGCCAGCAGTGCGGGACAGGGTTATAGCACAGATACGCAGTATTTT

D gene: TRBD1
V gene: TRBV28
clone size: .
J gene: TRBJ1-6
CDR3 protein: CASRSGQGSESPLHF
CDR3 DNA: TGTGCCAGCAGATCGGGACAGGGTTCAGAATCACCCCTCCACTTT

D gene: .
V gene: TRBV4-3
clone size: .
J gene: TRBJ2-7
CDR3 protein: CASSQGTRSEPYEQYF
CDR3 DNA: TGCGCCAGCAGCCAAGGTACGAGGTCGGAACCCTACGAGCAGTACTTC

D gene: .
V gene: TRBV12-3/TRBV12-4
clone size: few
J gene: TRBJ2-7
CDR3 protein: CASRDNRDGSYEQYF
CDR3 DNA: TGTGCCAGCAGGGATAACCGGGACGGCTCCTACGAGCAGTACTTC

D gene: TRBD2
V gene: TRBV5-1
clone size: .
J gene: TRBJ2-7
CDR3 protein: CASSWAGAYEQYF
CDR3 DNA: TGCGCCAGCAGCTGGGCGGGAGCATACGAGCAGTACTTC

D gene: .
V gene: TRBV6-5
clone size: .
J gene: TRBJ2-5
CDR3 protein: CASSSTWTRIGETQYF
CDR3 DNA: TGTGCCAGCAGTTCTACGTGGACCCGAATCGGGGAGACCCAGTACTTC

D gene: .
V gene: TRBV7-9
clone size: many
J gene: TRBJ1-2
CDR3 protein: CASSVRGRNYGYTF
CDR3 DNA: TGTGCCAGCAGTGTAAGGGGCAGGAACTATGGCTACACCTTC

D gene: .
V gene: TRBV4-3
clone size: few
J gene: TRBJ2-7
CDR3 protein: CASSQDLPGQQYF
CDR3 DNA: TGCGCCAGCAGCCAAGATCTTCCGGGACAGCAGTACTTC

D gene: .
V gene: TRBV3-1
clone size: .
J gene: TRBJ2-7
CDR3 protein: CASSPMGHEQYF
CDR3 DNA: TGTGCCAGCAGCCCCATGGGGCACGAGCAGTACTTC

D gene: .
V gene: TRBV10-3
clone size: many
J gene: TRBJ2-1
CDR3 protein: CAISETRYEQFF
CDR3 DNA: TGTGCCATCAGTGAAACTAGGTATGAGCAGTTCTTC

D gene: .
V gene: TRBV12-3/TRBV12-4
clone size: .
J gene: TRBJ1-5
CDR3 protein: CASSPGGGRMSNQPQHF
CDR3 DNA: TGTGCCAGCAGTCCCGGAGGGGGAAGAATGAGCAATCAGCCCCAGCATTTT

D gene: TRBD1
V gene: TRBV7-2
clone size: .
J gene: TRBJ2-3
CDR3 protein: CASSSRTGLTDTQYF
CDR3 DNA: TGTGCCAGCAGCTCTCGGACAGGTCTCACAGATACGCAGTATTTT

D gene: .
V gene: TRBV19
clone size: few
J gene: TRBJ1-5
CDR3 protein: CASSIQDLGPQHF
CDR3 DNA: TGTGCCAGTAGTATCCAGGACCTTGGGCCCCAGCATTTT

D gene: TRBD1
V gene: TRBV9
clone size: few
J gene: TRBJ2-6
CDR3 protein: CASSARREGTGRSGANVLTF
CDR3 DNA: TGTGCCAGCAGCGCAAGGAGGGAAGGGACAGGGAGGTCTGGGGCCAACGTCCTGACTTTC

D gene: .
V gene: TRBV6-1
clone size: .
J gene: TRBJ2-7
CDR3 protein: CASSPTGRTYEQYF
CDR3 DNA: TGTGCCAGCAGTCCGACCGGCAGGACCTACGAGCAGTACTTC

D gene: .
V gene: TRBV3-1
clone size: many
J gene: TRBJ1-1
CDR3 protein: CASSQGIAEAFF
CDR3 DNA: TGTGCCAGCAGCCAGGGGATCGCTGAAGCTTTCTTT

D gene: .
V gene: TRBV28
clone size: few
J gene: TRBJ1-2
CDR3 protein: CASRRTGLRGYTF
CDR3 DNA: TGTGCCAGCAGGCGGACGGGCCTGAGGGGCTACACCTTC

D gene: .
V gene: TRBV9
clone size: .
J gene: TRBJ1-1
CDR3 protein: CASSVWSGDLSGEAFF
CDR3 DNA: TGTGCCAGCAGCGTGTGGTCAGGGGATTTGAGTGGTGAAGCTTTCTTT

D gene: .
V gene: TRBV25-1
clone size: .
J gene: TRBJ2-3
CDR3 protein: CASSDNRDPNTDTQYF
CDR3 DNA: TGTGCCAGCAGTGACAACAGGGACCCGAACACAGATACGCAGTATTTT

D gene: .
V gene: TRBV9
clone size: .
J gene: TRBJ2-3
CDR3 protein: CASSVGVGWPSDTQYF
CDR3 DNA: TGTGCCAGCAGCGTAGGGGTCGGCTGGCCATCAGATACGCAGTATTTT

D gene: .
V gene: TRBV30
clone size: .
J gene: TRBJ1-2
CDR3 protein: CAWSKTVHGYTF
CDR3 DNA: TGTGCCTGGAGTAAGACAGTCCATGGCTACACCTTC

D gene: .
V gene: TRBV14
clone size: many
J gene: TRBJ1-2
CDR3 protein: CASSTDSYGYTF
CDR3 DNA: TGTGCCAGCAGTACCGACAGCTATGGCTACACCTTC

D gene: .
V gene: TRBV28
clone size: .
J gene: TRBJ1-2
CDR3 protein: CASSFSKDRPFYGYTF
CDR3 DNA: TGTGCCAGCAGTTTTTCTAAGGACAGACCCTTCTATGGCTACACCTTC

D gene: .
V gene: TRBV11-2
clone size: .
J gene: TRBJ2-1
CDR3 protein: CASSLRRGRDEQFF
CDR3 DNA: TGTGCCAGCAGCTTAAGGAGGGGTAGGGATGAGCAGTTCTTC

D gene: .
V gene: TRBV9
clone size: .
J gene: TRBJ2-2
CDR3 protein: CASSVIGGTAATGELFF
CDR3 DNA: TGTGCCAGCAGCGTAATAGGAGGGACAGCCGCCACCGGGGAGCTGTTTTTT

D gene: TRBD1
V gene: TRBV20-1
clone size: few
J gene: TRBJ2-3
CDR3 protein: CSAQQGAEADTQYF
CDR3 DNA: TGCAGTGCCCAACAGGGGGCTGAGGCAGATACGCAGTATTTT

D gene: .
V gene: TRBV18
clone size: few
J gene: TRBJ2-7
CDR3 protein: CASSPTMAGLSYEQYF
CDR3 DNA: TGTGCCAGCTCACCTACCATGGCGGGACTCTCCTACGAGCAGTACTTC

D gene: .
V gene: TRBV29-1
clone size: few
J gene: TRBJ1-1
CDR3 protein: CSVQIGPNTEAFF
CDR3 DNA: TGCAGCGTTCAAATAGGACCGAACACTGAAGCTTTCTTT

D gene: .
V gene: TRBV5-1
clone size: .
J gene: TRBJ1-3
CDR3 protein: CASSFADSRSGNTIYF
CDR3 DNA: TGCGCCAGCAGCTTTGCAGACAGCCGCTCTGGAAACACCATATATTTT

D gene: .
V gene: TRBV9
clone size: .
J gene: TRBJ2-3
CDR3 protein: CASSVGGPDTQYF
CDR3 DNA: TGTGCCAGCAGCGTAGGGGGGCCAGATACGCAGTATTTT

D gene: TRBD2
V gene: TRBV7-2
clone size: few
J gene: TRBJ2-7
CDR3 protein: CASSFRWEGEQYF
CDR3 DNA: TGTGCCAGCAGCTTTCGGTGGGAGGGGGAGCAGTACTTC

D gene: .
V gene: TRBV5-1
clone size: .
J gene: TRBJ2-5
CDR3 protein: CASSQDVQETQYF
CDR3 DNA: TGCGCCAGCAGCCAGGACGTCCAAGAGACCCAGTACTTC

D gene: .
V gene: TRBV10-3
clone size: .
J gene: TRBJ2-3
CDR3 protein: CAISDPGHSTDTQYF
CDR3 DNA: TGTGCCATCAGTGACCCGGGACATTCCACAGATACGCAGTATTTT

D gene: TRBD1
V gene: TRBV11-2
clone size: .
J gene: TRBJ1-6
CDR3 protein: CASSLYGVQGLWNSPLHF
CDR3 DNA: TGTGCCAGCAGCTTATACGGGGTACAGGGGTTGTGGAATTCACCCCTCCACTTT

D gene: TRBD2
V gene: TRBV4-2
clone size: once
J gene: TRBJ2-3
CDR3 protein: CASSQDAVAGIYTDTQYF
CDR3 DNA: TGTGCCAGCAGCCAAGATGCGGTAGCGGGGATATACACAGATACGCAGTATTTT

D gene: .
V gene: TRBV5-6
clone size: few
J gene: TRBJ2-6
CDR3 protein: CASSLVGGSSGANVLTF
CDR3 DNA: TGTGCCAGCAGCTTGGTTGGGGGAAGCTCTGGGGCCAACGTCCTGACTTTC

D gene: .
V gene: TRBV10-2
clone size: .
J gene: TRBJ1-1
CDR3 protein: CASSIIQNTEAFF
CDR3 DNA: TGCGCCAGCAGCATTATCCAGAACACTGAAGCTTTCTTT